This T cell receptor beta chain was sequenced during a study of T cells in Graves' hyperthyroidism and ophthalmopathy. Clinicians diagnosed patients from clinical symptoms, serum thyroxine and TRAb, thyroid ultrasound and orbital computed tomography. Study-level points and caveats: Classification by a 13 V-J model distinguished ophthalmopathy from stable hyperthyroidism.

Regions amplified from RNA transcripts were the TCR beta CDR3 regions. The primer set for the first-round RT-PCR of the TCR CDR3 was HTBI. TCRdb itself ran the multiplex PCR reads through MiXCR, one entry per CDR3 protein. The table lists some 500,000 distinct CDR3 sequences, approximately 25% of them singletons. This clonotype was detected ten times or more. Its antigen is not known. The receptor comes from a woman in her 30s with Graves' ophthalmopathy. Sequenced material: blood.

The CDR3, as DNA: TGTGCCAGCAGCGTAGGGTGGACTAGCGGGGGGGCTCAGACCCAGTACTTC. Translated, it gives CASSVGWTSGGAQTQYF. The V and J genes are TRBV9 and TRBJ2-5; 15 nucleotides align to TRBD2. J was trimmed by 6 bases and V by 0 bases; bases with no gene match: 6. The CDR3 has 17 amino acids. Germline V lookup: CDR1 SGDLS, CDR2 YYNGEE. Supplemented by reference TRBV9 and TRBJ2-5, the full variable domain reads DSGVTQTPKHLITATGQRVTLRCSPRSGDLSVYWYQQSLDQGLQFLIQYYNGEERAKGNILERFSAQQFPDLHSELNLSSLELGDSALYFCASSVGWTSGGAQTQYFGPGTRLLVL.